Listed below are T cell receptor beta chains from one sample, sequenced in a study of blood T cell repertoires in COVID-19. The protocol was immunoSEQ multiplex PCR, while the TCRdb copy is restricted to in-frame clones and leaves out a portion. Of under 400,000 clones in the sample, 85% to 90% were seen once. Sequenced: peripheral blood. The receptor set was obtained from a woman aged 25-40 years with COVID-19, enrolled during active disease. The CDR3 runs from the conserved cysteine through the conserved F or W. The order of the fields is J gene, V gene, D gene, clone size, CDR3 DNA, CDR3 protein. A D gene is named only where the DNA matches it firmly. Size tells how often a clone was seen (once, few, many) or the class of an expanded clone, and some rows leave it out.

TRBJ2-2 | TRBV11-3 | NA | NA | TGTGCCAGCAGCTTAGAAGGGCAGGGGGGCCTCAACACCGGGGAGCTGTTTTTT | CASSLEGQGGLNTGELFF
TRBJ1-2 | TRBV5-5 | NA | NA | TGTGCCAGCAGCGCCCCCCTGGGAGGATACGGCTACACCTTC | CASSAPLGGYGYTF
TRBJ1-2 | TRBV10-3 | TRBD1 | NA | TGTGCCATCAGTGAGTCGGGGACAGCGAATGGCTACACCTTC | CAISESGTANGYTF
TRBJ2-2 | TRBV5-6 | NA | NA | TGTGCCAGCAGCTCAGTACCGGTGGCGGGGACCGGGGAGCTGTTTTTT | CASSSVPVAGTGELFF
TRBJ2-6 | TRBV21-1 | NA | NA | TGTGCCAGCAGCAAAGTACTGATGGACAGGGACTCTGGGGCCAACGTCCTGACTTTC | CASSKVLMDRDSGANVLTF
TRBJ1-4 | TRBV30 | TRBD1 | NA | TGTGCCTGGCGTACAGGGGGCTTGAGTGAAAAACTGTTTTTT | CAWRTGGLSEKLFF
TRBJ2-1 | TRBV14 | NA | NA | TGTGCCAGCAGCCCTCAAGTTTCAGGCAATGAGCAGTTCTTC | CASSPQVSGNEQFF
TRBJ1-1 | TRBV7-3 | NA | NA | TGTGCCAGCAGCCCCCGTCGGAACACTGAAGCTTTCTTT | CASSPRRNTEAFF
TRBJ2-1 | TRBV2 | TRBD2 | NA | TGTGCCAGCAGCGGCGGGACTAGCTCCTACAATGAGCAGTTCTTC | CASSGGTSSYNEQFF
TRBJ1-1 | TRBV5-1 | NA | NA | TGCGCCAGCAGCTTGGCATGGGCAGAAAAGGCTTTCTTT | CASSLAWAEKAFF
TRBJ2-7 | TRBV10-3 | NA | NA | TGTGCCATCACCGAGCGGGTCAAATACGAGCAGTACTTC | CAITERVKYEQYF
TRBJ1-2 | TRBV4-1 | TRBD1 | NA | TGCGCCAGCAGCCGAGTGGGACAGACCCTCTATGGCTACACCTTC | CASSRVGQTLYGYTF
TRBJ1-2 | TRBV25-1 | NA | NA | TGTGCCAGCAGTGACCCGGGACAAGTCAACTATGGCTACACCTTC | CASSDPGQVNYGYTF
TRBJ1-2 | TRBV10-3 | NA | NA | TGTGCCATCAGTGAGGGAGGAGGCTACACCTTC | CAISEGGGYTF
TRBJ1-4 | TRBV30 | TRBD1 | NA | TGTGCCTGGGGCGCTACAGGACAGGGGGGCGAAAAACTGTTTTTT | CAWGATGQGGEKLFF
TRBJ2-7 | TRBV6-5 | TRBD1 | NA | TGTGCCAGCAGCCAGGACAGGAAACCCTACGAGCAGTACTTC | CASSQDRKPYEQYF
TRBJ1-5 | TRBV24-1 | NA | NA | TGTGCCACCAGTGATTACACCAATCAGCCCCAGCATTTT | CATSDYTNQPQHF
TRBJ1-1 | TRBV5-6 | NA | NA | TGTGCCAGCAGGAAAATGGGGGGTCCCAACACTGAAGCTTTCTTT | CASRKMGGPNTEAFF
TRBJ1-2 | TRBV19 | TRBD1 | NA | TGTGCCAGCGTACAGGGGATTTCTAACTATGGCTACACCTTC | CASVQGISNYGYTF
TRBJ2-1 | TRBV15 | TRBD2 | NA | TGTGCCACCAGCACCGAACTAGCGTCCTTCAATGAGCAGTTCTTC | CATSTELASFNEQFF
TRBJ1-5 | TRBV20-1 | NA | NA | TGCAGTGCTAGTTCCCCGGGATATCTAGAGTTGCCCCAGCATTTT | CSASSPGYLELPQHF
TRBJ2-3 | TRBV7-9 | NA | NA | TGTGCCAGCAGCTTGGCGGATCAAGGTACGCAGTATTTT | CASSLADQGTQYF
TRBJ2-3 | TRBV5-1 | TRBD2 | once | TGCGCCAGCAGCAGGGTAGCGGGAGGCACAGATACGCAGTATTTT | CASSRVAGGTDTQYF
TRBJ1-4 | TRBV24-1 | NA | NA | TGTGCCACCAGTGAGGCAGGGGCTAATGAAAAACTGTTTTTT | CATSEAGANEKLFF
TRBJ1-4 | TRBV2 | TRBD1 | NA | TGTGCCAGCAGAACCGGTACAGGGGGCAATGAAAAACTGTTTTTT | CASRTGTGGNEKLFF
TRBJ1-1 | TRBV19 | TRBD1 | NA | TGTGCCAGTAGTTCGGACAGGGCGAACACTGAAGCTTTCTTT | CASSSDRANTEAFF
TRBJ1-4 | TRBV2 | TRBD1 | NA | TGTGCCAGCAGCGCTAACAGGGGAATCGATGAAAAACTGTTTTTT | CASSANRGIDEKLFF
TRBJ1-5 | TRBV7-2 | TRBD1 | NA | TGTGCCAGCAGCTTAGTAAGGGGGCCAGAGCAGCCCCAGCATTTT | CASSLVRGPEQPQHF
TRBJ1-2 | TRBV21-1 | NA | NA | TGTGCCAGCAGCAAGCCCCCAGGAGGTCTCTATGGCTACACCTTC | CASSKPPGGLYGYTF
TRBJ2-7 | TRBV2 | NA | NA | TGTGCCAGCACTCGACAAGGCAGAGCCTACGAGCAGTACTTC | CASTRQGRAYEQYF
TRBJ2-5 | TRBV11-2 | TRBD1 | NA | TGTGCCAGCAAGAACAGGGGAAACCAAGAGACCCAGTACTTC | CASKNRGNQETQYF
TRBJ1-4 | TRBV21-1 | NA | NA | TGTGCCAGCAGCAATCAGGGGAAGGATGAAAAACTGTTTTTT | CASSNQGKDEKLFF
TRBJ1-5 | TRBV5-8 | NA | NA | TGTGCCAGCAGCTCCCATGGGAATGGTCTCTCCTGGGGGGGCAATCAGCCCCAGCATTTT | CASSSHGNGLSWGGNQPQHF
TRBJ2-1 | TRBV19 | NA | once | TGTGCCAGTAAAGAGCGGCCCGACCCCTACAATGAGCAGTTCTTC | CASKERPDPYNEQFF
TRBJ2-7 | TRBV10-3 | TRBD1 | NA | TGTGCCATCAGTGACAGGGGGCGTCACGAATACGAGCAGTACTTC | CAISDRGRHEYEQYF
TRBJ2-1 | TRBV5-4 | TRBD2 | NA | TGTGCCAGCACCGGACTAGCGGGAGGAAATGAGCAGTTCTTC | CASTGLAGGNEQFF
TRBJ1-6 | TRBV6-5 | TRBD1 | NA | TGTGCCAGCAGTTACTCGACAGGGGGAAATTCACCCCTCCACTTT | CASSYSTGGNSPLHF
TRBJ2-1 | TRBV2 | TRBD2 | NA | TGTGCCAGCAGTGACCTAGCGGGAGGGCCAGGTGAGCAGTTCTTC | CASSDLAGGPGEQFF
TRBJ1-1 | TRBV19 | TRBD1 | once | TGTGCCAGTGGACAGGGGTCTTACACTGAAGCTTTCTTT | CASGQGSYTEAFF
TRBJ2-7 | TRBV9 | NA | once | TGTGCCAGCAGCGTAGATGCAGGGATAACCTACGAGCAGTACTTC | CASSVDAGITYEQYF
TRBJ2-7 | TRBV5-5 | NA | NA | TGTGCCAGCAGCCAATTGGAGGGACGCCTTAGTGAGAACTTC | CASSQLEGRLSENF
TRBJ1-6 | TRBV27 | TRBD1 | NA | TGTGCCAGCAGTATCAGACAGGGGACCAATTCACCCCTCCACTTT | CASSIRQGTNSPLHF
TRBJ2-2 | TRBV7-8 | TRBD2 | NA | TGTGCCAGCAGCCCCTGGACTAGCGGGAACACCGGGGAGCTGTTTTTT | CASSPWTSGNTGELFF
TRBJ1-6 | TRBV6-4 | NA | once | TGTGCCCTGGAGGAGGGAACTAATTCACCCCTCCACTTT | CALEEGTNSPLHF
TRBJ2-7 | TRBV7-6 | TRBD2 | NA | TGTGCCAGCAGTTCTGGACTAGCGGGACCCTACGAGCAGTACTTC | CASSSGLAGPYEQYF
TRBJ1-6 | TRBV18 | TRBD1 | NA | TGTGCCAGCTCACCGCCGGGACAGGGGGATTCACCCCTCCACTTT | CASSPPGQGDSPLHF
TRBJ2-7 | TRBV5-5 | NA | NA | TGTGCCAGCAGCTTGGGGCCGGGACACAATTACGAGCAGTACTTC | CASSLGPGHNYEQYF
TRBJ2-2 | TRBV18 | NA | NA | TGTGCCAGCTCACTCTACTCCTCTAGCCCCGGGGAGCTGTTTTTT | CASSLYSSSPGELFF
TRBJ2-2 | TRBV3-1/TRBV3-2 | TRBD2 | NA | TGTGCCAGCAGCCAAGATTGGAGAGCGGGAAACACCGGGGAGCTGTTTTTT | CASSQDWRAGNTGELFF
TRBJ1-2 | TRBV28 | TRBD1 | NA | TGTGCCAGCAGCCCCCTGACAGGGGGCATTTCTGACTATGGCTACACCTTC | CASSPLTGGISDYGYTF
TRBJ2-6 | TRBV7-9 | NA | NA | TGTGCCAGCAGCTTATTTCAGGGCTCTGGGGCCAACGTCCTGACTTTC | CASSLFQGSGANVLTF
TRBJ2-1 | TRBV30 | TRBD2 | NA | TGTGCCTGCGGGTCGACTAGCGTTAACAATGAGCAGTTCTTC | CACGSTSVNNEQFF
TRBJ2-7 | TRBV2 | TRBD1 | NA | TGTGCCAGCAAAAGGGTGGACAGGGTACCCTACGAGCAGTACTTC | CASKRVDRVPYEQYF
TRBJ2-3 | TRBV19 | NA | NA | TGTGCCAGTAGTCCCATGATAGCGGTTGGTGGGGATACGCAGTATTTT | CASSPMIAVGGDTQYF
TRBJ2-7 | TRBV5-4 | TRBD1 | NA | TGTGCCAGCAGCCGAACAGGGGTTGAGCAGTACTTC | CASSRTGVEQYF
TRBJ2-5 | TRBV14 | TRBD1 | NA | TGTGCCAGCAGCCAAGACTTTGTCGGGGACAGGTCGACCCAGTACTTC | CASSQDFVGDRSTQYF
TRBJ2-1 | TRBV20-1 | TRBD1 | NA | TGCAGTGCTAGTCGACGGGACAGGGTTATCGATGAGCAGTTCTTC | CSASRRDRVIDEQFF